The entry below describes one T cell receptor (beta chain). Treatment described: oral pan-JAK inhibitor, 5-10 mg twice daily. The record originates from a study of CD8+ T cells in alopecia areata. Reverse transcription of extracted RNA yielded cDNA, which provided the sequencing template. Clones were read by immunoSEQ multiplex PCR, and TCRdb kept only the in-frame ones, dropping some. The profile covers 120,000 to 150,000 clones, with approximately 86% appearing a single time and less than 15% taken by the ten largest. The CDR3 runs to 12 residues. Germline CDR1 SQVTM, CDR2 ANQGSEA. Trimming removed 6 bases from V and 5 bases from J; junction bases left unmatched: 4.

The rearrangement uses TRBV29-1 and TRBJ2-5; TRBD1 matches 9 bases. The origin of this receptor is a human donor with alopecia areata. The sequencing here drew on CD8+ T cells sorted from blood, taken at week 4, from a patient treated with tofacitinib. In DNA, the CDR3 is TGCAGCGTCGACGGGACAGGGGAGACCCAGTACTTC. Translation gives CSVDGTGETQYF.